This T cell receptor (beta chain) was captured in a study of cytomegalovirus exposure and HLA in healthy donors. Regarding the study as a whole: What a later analysis showed was that several of the most significant clusters appeared linked to common viral pathogens. Apparent HLA restriction characterized most CMV-associated TCR beta chains in a later analysis. More than 15,000 TCR beta sequences were associated with HLA alleles at 0.05 false discovery rate in a later analysis. V- and J-gene trimming of TCR beta was linked (in a later analysis) to a missense DCLRE1C variant.

A multiplex PCR was run with 60 Vbeta primers and 13 Jbeta primers. Profiled with immunoSEQ multiplex PCR; TCRdb holds only in-frame clones, not every one. The profile covers 200,000 or so clones, with roughly 83% appearing a single time and around 0.42% taken by the ten largest. This CDR3 is built from 15 residues. Germline V gene lookup returns CDR1 KGHSY and CDR2 FQNENV. V was clipped by 4 bases and J by 3 bases, with 16 bases between them. The table lists this clone with many counts. The antigen is undetermined. The receptor was derived from a male donor in good health and CMV-seropositive. The chain links TRBV16 to TRBJ2-7; D is unresolved. Sequencing used PBMCs. The CDR3 bases are TGTGCCAGCAGCCTTACTCAGACGGGTGACTACGAGCAGTACTTC. Translating it yields CASSLTQTGDYEQYF.